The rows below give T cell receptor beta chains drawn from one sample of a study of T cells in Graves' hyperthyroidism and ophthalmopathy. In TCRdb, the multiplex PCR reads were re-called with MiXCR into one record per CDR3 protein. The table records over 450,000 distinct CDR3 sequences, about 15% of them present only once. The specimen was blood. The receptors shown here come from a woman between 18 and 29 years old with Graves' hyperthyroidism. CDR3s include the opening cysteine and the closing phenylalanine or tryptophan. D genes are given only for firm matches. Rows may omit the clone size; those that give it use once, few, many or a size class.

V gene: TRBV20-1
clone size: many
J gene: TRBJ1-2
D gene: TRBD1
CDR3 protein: CSARLTGDGYTF
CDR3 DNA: TGCAGTGCTAGATTGACAGGGGATGGCTACACCTTC

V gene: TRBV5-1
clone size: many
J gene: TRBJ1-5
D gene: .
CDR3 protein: CASSLEAGHQPQHF
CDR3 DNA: TGCGCCAGCAGCTTGGAGGCAGGGCATCAGCCCCAGCATTTT

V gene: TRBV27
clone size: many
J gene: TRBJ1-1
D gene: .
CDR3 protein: CASTGFNTEAFF
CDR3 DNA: TGTGCCAGCACAGGTTTCAACACTGAAGCTTTCTTT

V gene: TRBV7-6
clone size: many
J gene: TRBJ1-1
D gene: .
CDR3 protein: CASRALDTEAFF
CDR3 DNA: TGTGCCAGCAGGGCCCTCGACACTGAAGCTTTCTTT

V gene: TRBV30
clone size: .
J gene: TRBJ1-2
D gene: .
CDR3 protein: CAWSQGVDRGYTF
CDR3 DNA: TGTGCCTGGAGTCAGGGAGTTGATAGAGGCTACACCTTC

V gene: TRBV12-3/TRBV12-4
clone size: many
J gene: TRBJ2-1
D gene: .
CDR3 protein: CASRVASSYNEQFF
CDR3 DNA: TGTGCCAGCAGGGTAGCGAGCTCCTACAATGAGCAGTTCTTC

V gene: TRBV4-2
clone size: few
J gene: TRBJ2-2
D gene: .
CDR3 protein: CASSQDPGAGRELFF
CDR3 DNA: TGTGCCAGCAGCCAAGATCCGGGGGCGGGTCGGGAGCTGTTTTTT

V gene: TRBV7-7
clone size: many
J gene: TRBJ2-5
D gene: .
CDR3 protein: CASSLGVNQETQYF
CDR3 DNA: TGTGCCAGCAGCTTAGGTGTGAACCAAGAGACCCAGTACTTC

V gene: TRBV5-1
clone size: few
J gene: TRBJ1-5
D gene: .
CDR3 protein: CASSLGGGDGNQPQHF
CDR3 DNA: TGCGCCAGCAGCTTGGGGGGGGGGGATGGCAATCAGCCCCAGCATTTT

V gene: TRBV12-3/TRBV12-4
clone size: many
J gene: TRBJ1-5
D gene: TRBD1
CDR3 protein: CASSFYRGVQHF
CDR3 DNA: TGTGCCAGCAGTTTTTACAGGGGGGTCCAGCATTTT

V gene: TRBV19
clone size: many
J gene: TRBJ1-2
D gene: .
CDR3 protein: CASSIGQGLYGYTF
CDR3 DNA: TGTGCCAGTAGTATCGGACAAGGACTCTATGGCTACACCTTC

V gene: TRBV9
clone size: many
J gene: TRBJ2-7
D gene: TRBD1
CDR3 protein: CASSVSSQGASPYEQYF
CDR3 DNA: TGTGCCAGCAGCGTCTCATCCCAGGGGGCCTCACCCTACGAGCAGTACTTC

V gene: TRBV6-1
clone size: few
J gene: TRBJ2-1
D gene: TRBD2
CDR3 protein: CAARLATSYNEQFF
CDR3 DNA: TGTGCCGCCCGACTAGCAACTTCCTACAATGAGCAGTTCTTC

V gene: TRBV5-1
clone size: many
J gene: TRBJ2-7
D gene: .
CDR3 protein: CASSSSLYYEQYF
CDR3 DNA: TGCGCCAGCAGCTCGAGCCTGTACTACGAGCAGTACTTC

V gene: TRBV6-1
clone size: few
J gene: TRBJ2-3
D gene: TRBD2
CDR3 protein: CASSDLAGGPDTQYF
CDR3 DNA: TGTGCCAGCAGCGATTTAGCGGGAGGGCCAGATACGCAGTATTTT

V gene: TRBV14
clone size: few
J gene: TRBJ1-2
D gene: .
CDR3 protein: CASSQDTGFQYYGYTF
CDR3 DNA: TGTGCCAGCAGCCAGGATACAGGGTTTCAATACTATGGCTACACCTTC

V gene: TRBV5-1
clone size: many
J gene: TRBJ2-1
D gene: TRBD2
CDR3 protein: CASSRASGSGEQFF
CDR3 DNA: TGCGCCAGCAGCCGGGCTAGCGGGAGTGGGGAGCAGTTCTTC

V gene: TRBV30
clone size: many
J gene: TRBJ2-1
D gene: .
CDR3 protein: CAWETGASSYNEQFF
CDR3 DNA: TGTGCCTGGGAGACAGGAGCCTCCTCCTACAATGAGCAGTTCTTC

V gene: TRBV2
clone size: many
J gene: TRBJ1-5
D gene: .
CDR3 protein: CASSEALGDINQPQHF
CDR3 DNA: TGTGCCAGCAGTGAAGCGCTTGGGGACATCAATCAGCCCCAGCATTTT

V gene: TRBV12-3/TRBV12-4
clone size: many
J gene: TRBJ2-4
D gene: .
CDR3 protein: CASSSGEAKNIQYF
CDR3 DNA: TGTGCCAGCAGTTCAGGGGAAGCCAAAAACATTCAGTACTTC

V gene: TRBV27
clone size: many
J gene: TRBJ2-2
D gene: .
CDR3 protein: CASSLPSARPNTGELFF
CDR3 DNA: TGTGCCAGCAGTTTACCTAGCGCGCGACCGAACACCGGGGAGCTGTTTTTT

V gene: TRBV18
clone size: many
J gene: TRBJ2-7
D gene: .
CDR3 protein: CASSPTSRRTPEQYF
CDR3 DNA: TGTGCCAGCTCACCTACTAGCCGTCGAACTCCCGAGCAGTACTTC

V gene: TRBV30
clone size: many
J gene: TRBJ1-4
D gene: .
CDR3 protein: CAWSPGTATNEKLFF
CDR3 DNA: TGTGCCTGGAGCCCCGGGACTGCAACTAATGAAAAACTGTTTTTT

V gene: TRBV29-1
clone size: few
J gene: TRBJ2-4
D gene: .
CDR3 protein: CSVETPTGAKNIQYF
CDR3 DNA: TGCAGCGTTGAAACTCCTACAGGGGCCAAAAACATTCAGTACTTC

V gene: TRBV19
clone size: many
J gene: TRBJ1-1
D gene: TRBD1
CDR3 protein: CATEKTGTSNTEAFF
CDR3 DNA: TGTGCCACGGAAAAGACAGGGACATCGAACACTGAAGCTTTCTTT

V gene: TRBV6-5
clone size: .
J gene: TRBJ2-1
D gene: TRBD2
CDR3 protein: CASSYKRERQFF
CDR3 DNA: TGTGCCAGCAGTTACAAGCGGGAGAGGCAGTTCTTC

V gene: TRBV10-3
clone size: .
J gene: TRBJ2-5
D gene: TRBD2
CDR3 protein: CAISESTSGGETQYF
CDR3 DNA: TGTGCCATCAGTGAGTCGACTAGCGGGGGTGAGACCCAGTACTTC

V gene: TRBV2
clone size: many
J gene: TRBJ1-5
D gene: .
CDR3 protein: CASTRGLNSNQPQHF
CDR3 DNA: TGTGCCAGCACCCGAGGGCTAAATAGCAATCAGCCCCAGCATTTT

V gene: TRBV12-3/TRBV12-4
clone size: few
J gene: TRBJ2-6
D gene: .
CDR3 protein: CASSSYPLRDPKSSGANVLTF
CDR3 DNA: TGTGCCAGCAGTTCGTACCCCCTCCGGGACCCCAAGAGCTCTGGGGCCAACGTCCTGACTTTC

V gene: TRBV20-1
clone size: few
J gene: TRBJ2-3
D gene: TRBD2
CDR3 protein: CSASPGLASRFTRTDTQYF
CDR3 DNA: TGCAGTGCTAGCCCTGGACTAGCTTCCAGGTTTACTAGAACAGATACGCAGTATTTT

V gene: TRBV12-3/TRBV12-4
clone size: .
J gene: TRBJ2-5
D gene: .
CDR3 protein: CASTPSTYQETQYF
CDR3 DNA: TGTGCCAGCACCCCCTCGACGTACCAAGAGACCCAGTACTTC

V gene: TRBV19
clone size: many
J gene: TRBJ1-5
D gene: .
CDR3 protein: CASSINGIVSMRKNSNQPQHF
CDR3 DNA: TGTGCCAGTAGTATCAACGGGATCGTTTCAATGCGAAAGAATAGCAATCAGCCCCAGCATTTT

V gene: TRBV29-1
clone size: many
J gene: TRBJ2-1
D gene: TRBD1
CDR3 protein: CSVRDRGFYNEQFF
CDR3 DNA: TGCAGCGTCCGGGACAGGGGGTTCTACAATGAGCAGTTCTTC

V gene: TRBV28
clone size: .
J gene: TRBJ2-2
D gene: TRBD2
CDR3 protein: CASSLELAGGNTGELFF
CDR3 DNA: TGTGCCAGCAGTTTAGAACTAGCGGGAGGGAACACCGGGGAGCTGTTTTTT

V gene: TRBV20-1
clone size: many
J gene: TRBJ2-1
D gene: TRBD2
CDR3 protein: CSAFGLAGGKYNEQFF
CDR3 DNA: TGCAGTGCTTTCGGACTAGCGGGAGGGAAATACAATGAGCAGTTCTTC

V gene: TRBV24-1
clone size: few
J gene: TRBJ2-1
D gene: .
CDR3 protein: CATSDLQASDYNEQFF
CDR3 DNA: TGTGCCACCAGTGATTTGCAAGCTTCGGATTACAATGAGCAGTTCTTC

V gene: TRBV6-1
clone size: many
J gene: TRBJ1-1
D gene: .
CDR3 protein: CASSADMAIEAFF
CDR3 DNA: TGTGCCAGCAGTGCAGACATGGCCATTGAAGCTTTCTTT

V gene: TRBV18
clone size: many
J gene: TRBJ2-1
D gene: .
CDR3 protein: CASTKKGSDNEQFF
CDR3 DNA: TGTGCCAGCACAAAAAAGGGGAGCGACAATGAGCAGTTCTTC